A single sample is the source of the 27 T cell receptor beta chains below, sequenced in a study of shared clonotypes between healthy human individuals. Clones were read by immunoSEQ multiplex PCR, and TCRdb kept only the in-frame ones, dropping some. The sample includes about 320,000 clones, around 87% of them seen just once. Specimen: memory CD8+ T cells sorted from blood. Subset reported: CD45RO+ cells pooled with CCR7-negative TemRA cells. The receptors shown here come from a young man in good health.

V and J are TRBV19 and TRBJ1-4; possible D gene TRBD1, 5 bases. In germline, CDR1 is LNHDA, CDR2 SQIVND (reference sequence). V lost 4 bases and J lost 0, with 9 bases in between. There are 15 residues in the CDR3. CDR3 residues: CASSTRQSTNEKLFF. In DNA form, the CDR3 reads TGTGCCAGTAGTACCAGACAGTCAACTAATGAAAAACTGTTTTTT.

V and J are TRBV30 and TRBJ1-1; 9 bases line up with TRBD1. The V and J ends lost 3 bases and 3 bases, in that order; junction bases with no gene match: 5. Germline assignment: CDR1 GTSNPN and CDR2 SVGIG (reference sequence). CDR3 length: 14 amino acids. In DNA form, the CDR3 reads TGTGCCTGGAGACCTACAGGGGGCCACACTGAAGCTTTCTTT. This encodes CAWRPTGGHTEAFF.

The CDR3 here is CASSYPGLTTQYF. The CDR3 DNA reads TGTGCCAGCAGCTACCCGGGACTAACTACGCAGTATTTT. The chain links TRBV11-1 to TRBJ2-3; 7 nucleotides align to TRBD2. CDR3 size: 13 residues. Germline V CDR1 and CDR2: SGHAT, FQDESV (reference sequence). V lost 4 bases and J lost 8; bases outside the gene matches: 6.

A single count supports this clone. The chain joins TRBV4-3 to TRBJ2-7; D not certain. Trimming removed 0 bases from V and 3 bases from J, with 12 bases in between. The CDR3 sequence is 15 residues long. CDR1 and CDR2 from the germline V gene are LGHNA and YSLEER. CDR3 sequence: CASSQDKVARYEQYF. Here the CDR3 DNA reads TGCGCCAGCAGCCAAGATAAAGTGGCGCGCTACGAGCAGTACTTC.

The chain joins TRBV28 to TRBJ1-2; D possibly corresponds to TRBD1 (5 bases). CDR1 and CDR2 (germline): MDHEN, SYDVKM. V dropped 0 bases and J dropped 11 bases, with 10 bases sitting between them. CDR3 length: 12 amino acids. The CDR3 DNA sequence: TGTGCCAGCAGTTTATGGGAGGGGTGGTACACCTTC. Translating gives CASSLWEGWYTF.

In DNA, the CDR3 is TGTGCCAGCAGCCTTGCCGGAATGCTTGTAAAACTGTTTTTT. Protein sequence: CASSLAGMLVKLFF. The V call is TRBV28, the J call TRBJ1-4; D gene unclear. CDR3 length: 14 amino acids. Germline lookup yields CDR1 MDHEN and CDR2 SYDVKM. The V end was cut by 6 bases, the J end by 10 bases, with 18 bases between. The variable domain in full, with the rest retrieved from reference TRBV28 and TRBJ1-4, is DVKVTQSSRYLVKRTGEKVFLECVQDMDHENMFWYRQDPGLGLRLIYFSYDVKMKEKGDIPEGYSVSREKKERFSLILESASTNQTSMYLCASSLAGMLVKLFFGSGTQLSVL.

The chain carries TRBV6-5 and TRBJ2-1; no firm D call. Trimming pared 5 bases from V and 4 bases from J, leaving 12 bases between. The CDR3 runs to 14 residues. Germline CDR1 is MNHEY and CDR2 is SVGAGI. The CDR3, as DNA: TGTGCCAGCAGTGAGCTTGGATCGTACAATGAGCAGTTCTTC. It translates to CASSELGSYNEQFF.

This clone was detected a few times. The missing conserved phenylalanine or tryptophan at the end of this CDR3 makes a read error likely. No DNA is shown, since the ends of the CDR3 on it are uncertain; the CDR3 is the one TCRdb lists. The CDR3 sequence is CASTPEFRVL. The chain combines TRBV7-9 with TRBJ1-1. Both ends counted, the CDR3 spans 10 residues. Germline values: CDR1 SEHNR, CDR2 FQNEAQ (reference sequence).

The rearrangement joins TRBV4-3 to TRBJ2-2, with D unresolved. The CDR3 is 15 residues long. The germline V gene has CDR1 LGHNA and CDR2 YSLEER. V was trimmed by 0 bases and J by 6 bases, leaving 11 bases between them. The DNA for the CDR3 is TGCGCCAGCAGCCAAGATTTCGGCTTGTCCGGGGAGCTGTTTTTT. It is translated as CASSQDFGLSGELFF.

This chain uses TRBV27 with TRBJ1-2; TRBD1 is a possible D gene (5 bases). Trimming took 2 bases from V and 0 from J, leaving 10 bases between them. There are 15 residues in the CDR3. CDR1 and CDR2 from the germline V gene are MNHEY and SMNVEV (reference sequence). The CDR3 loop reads CASSLTQDTNYGYTF. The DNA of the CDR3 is TGTGCCAGCAGTTTAACCCAGGACACTAACTATGGCTACACCTTC.

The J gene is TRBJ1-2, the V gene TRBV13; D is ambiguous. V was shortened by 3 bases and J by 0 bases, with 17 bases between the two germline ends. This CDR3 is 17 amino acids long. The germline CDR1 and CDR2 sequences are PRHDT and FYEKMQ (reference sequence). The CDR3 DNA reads TGTGCCAGCAGCTTGGTCTTTCGGCGGCAGACTAACTATGGCTACACCTTC. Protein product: CASSLVFRRQTNYGYTF.

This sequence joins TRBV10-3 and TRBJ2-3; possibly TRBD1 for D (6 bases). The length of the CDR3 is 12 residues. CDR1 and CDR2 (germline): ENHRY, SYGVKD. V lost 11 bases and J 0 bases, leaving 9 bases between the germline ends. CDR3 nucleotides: TGTGCCGCCGGACAGAGCACAGATACGCAGTATTTT. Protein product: CAAGQSTDTQYF.

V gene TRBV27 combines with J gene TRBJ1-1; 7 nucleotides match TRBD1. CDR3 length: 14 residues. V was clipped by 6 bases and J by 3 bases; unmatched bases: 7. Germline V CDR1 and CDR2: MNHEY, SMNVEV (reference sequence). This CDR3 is CASRTQGSDTEAFF. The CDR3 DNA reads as TGTGCCAGCAGGACACAGGGGAGTGACACTGAAGCTTTCTTT.

The CDR3 nucleotides are TGTGCCAGCAGTTACGTCTCGGGACAGGCAAGTGAAAAACTGTTTTTT. Encoded protein: CASSYVSGQASEKLFF. The chain combines TRBV2 with TRBJ1-4; TRBD1 aligns across 8 bases. The CDR3 totals 16 residues. Germline V lookup: CDR1 SNHLY, CDR2 FYNNEI. With 5 bases clipped from V and 7 bases from J, the junction kept 12 bases outside the gene matches.

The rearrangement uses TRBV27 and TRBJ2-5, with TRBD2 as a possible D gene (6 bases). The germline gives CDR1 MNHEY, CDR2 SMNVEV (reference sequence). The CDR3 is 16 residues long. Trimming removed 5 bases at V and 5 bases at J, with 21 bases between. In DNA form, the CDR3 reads TGTGCCAGCAGTCCACTCCGGGGACTGGGGCCCGAGACCCAGTACTTC. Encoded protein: CASSPLRGLGPETQYF.

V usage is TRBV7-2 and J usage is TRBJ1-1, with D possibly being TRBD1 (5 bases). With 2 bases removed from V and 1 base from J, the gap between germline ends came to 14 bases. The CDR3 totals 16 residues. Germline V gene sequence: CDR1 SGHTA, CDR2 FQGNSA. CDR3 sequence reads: CASSLNRGLRNTEAFF. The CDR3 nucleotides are TGTGCCAGCAGCTTAAATCGGGGACTTCGGAACACTGAAGCTTTCTTT.

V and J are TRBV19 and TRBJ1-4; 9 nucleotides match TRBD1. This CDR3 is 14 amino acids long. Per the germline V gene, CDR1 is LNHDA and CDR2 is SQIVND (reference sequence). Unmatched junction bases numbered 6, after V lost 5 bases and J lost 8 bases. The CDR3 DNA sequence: TGTGCCAGTAGTCGGGACAGGGCCAAAGAAAAACTGTTTTTT. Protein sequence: CASSRDRAKEKLFF. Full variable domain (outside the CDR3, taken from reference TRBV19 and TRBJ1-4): DGGITQSPKYLFRKEGQNVTLSCEQNLNHDAMYWYRQDPGQGLRLIYYSQIVNDFQKGDIAEGYSVSREKKESFPLTVTSAQKNPTAFYLCASSRDRAKEKLFFGSGTQLSVL.

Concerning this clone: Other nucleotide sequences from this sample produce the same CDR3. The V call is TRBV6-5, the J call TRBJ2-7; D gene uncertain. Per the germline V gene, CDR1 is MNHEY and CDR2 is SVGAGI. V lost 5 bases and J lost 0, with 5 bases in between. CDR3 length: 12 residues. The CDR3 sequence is CASSLDSYEQYF. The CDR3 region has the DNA TGTGCCAGCAGTCTAGACTCCTACGAGCAGTACTTC.

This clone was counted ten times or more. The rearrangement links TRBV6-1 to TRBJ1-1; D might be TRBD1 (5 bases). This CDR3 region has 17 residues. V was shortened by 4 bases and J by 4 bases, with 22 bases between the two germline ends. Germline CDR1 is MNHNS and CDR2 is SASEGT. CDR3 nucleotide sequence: TGTGCCAGCAGTGTCCACGGGACCCCCCCGTTGGTCACTGAAGCTTTCTTT. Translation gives CASSVHGTPPLVTEAFF.

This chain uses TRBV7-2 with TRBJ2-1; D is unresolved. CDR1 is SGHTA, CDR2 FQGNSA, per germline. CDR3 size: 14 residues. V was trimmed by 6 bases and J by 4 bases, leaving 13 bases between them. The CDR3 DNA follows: TGTGCCAGCAGTTCGGGCTGGTCATACAATGAGCAGTTCTTC. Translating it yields CASSSGWSYNEQFF.

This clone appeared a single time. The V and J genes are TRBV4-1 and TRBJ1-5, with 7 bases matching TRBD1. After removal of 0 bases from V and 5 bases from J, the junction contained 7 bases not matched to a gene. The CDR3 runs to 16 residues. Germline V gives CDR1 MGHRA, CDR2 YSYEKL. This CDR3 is CASSQDGVGGDQPQHF. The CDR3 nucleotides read TGCGCCAGCAGCCAAGATGGGGTAGGGGGCGATCAGCCCCAGCATTTT.

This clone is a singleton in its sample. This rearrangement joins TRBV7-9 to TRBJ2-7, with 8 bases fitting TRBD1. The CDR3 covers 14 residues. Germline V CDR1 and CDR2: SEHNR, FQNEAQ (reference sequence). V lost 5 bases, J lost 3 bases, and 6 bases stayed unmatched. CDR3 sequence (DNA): TGTGCCAGCAGCACCTTGGACAGGGTCTACGAGCAGTACTTC. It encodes CASSTLDRVYEQYF.

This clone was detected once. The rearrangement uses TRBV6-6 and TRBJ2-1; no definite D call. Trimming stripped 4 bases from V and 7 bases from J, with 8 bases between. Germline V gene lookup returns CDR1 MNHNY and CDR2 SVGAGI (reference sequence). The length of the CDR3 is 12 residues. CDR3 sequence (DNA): TGTGCCAGCAGTTGTCTCGGTAATGAGCAGTTCTTC. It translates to CASSCLGNEQFF.

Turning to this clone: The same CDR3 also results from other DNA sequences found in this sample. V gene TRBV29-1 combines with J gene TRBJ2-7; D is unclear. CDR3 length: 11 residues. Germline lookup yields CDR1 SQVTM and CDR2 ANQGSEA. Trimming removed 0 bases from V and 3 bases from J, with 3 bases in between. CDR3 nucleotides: TGCAGCGTTGAAGACAGCTACGAGCAGTACTTC. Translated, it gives CSVEDSYEQYF.

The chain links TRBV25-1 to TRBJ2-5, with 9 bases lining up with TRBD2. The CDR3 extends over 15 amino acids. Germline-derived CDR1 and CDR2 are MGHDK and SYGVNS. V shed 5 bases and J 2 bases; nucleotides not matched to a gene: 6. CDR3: CASSFLAGLQETQYF. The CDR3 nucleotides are TGTGCCAGCAGTTTCCTAGCGGGACTACAAGAGACCCAGTACTTC. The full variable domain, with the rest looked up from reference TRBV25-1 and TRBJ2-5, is EADIYQTPRYLVIGTGKKITLECSQTMGHDKMYWYQQDPGMELHLIHYSYGVNSTEKGDLSSESTVSRIRTEHFPLTLESARPSHTSQYLCASSFLAGLQETQYFGPGTRLLVL.

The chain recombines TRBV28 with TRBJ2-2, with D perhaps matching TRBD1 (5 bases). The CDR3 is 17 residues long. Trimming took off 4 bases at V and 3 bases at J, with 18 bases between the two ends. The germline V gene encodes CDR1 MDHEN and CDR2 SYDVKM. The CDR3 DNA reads TGTGCCAGCAGTTCCGTAATTATAGGGGAATACACCGGGGAGCTGTTTTTT. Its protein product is CASSSVIIGEYTGELFF.

The CDR3 DNA reads as TGTGCCAGCAGCCAAGAGTCACGGGTCACCGGGGAGCTGTTTTTT. Protein product: CASSQESRVTGELFF. The V and J genes are TRBV14 and TRBJ2-2; D gene unclear. V was shortened by 0 bases and J by 4 bases, with 9 bases between the two germline ends. The germline CDR1 and CDR2 sequences are SGHDN and FVKESK. This CDR3 has 15 residues.